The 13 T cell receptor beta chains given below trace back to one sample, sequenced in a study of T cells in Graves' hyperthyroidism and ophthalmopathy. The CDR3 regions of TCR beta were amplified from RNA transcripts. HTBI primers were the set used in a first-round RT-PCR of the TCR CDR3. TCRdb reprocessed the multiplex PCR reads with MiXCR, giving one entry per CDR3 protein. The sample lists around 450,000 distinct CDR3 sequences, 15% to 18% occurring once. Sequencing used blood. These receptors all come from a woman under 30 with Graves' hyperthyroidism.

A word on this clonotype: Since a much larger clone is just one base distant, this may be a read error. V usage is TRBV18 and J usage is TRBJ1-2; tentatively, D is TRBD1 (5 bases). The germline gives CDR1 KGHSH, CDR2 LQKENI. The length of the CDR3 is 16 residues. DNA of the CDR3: TGTGCCAGCTCACCAATACAGGTTTCCCCTGGGTATGGCTACGCCTTC. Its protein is CASSPIQVSPGYGYAF.

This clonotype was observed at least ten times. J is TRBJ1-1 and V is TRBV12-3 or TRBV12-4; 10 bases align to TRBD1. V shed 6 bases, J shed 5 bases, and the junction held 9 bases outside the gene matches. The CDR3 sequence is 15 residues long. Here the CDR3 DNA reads TGTGCCAGCAGGCGACAGGGGGCAACGGGTACTGAAGCTTTCTTT. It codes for CASRRQGATGTEAFF.

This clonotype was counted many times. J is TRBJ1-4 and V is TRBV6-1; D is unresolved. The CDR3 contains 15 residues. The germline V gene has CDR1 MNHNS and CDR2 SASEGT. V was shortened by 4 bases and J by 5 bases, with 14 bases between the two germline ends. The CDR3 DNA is TGTGCCAGCAGTGGACGACGGAGGAAAAATGAAAAACTGTTTTTT. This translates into CASSGRRRKNEKLFF.

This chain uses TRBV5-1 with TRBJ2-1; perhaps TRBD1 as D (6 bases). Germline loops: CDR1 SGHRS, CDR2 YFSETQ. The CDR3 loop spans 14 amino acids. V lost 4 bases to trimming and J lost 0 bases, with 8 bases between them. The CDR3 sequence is CASSQGYSYNEQFF. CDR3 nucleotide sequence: TGCGCCAGCAGCCAGGGGTACTCCTACAATGAGCAGTTCTTC.

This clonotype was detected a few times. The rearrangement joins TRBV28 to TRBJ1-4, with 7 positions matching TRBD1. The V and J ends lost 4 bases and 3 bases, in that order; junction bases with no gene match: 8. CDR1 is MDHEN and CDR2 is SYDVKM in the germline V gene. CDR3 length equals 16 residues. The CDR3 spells CASSSSRDSSNEKLFF. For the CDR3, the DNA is TGTGCCAGCAGTTCGTCCCGGGACAGTTCTAATGAAAAACTGTTTTTT.

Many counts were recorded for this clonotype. CDR3 in DNA: TGTGCCAGCAGTCGCTCGGGACTAGCGAGTAATGAGCAGTTCTTC. Its translation is CASSRSGLASNEQFF. The V gene is TRBV27, the J gene TRBJ2-1; 10 bases fit TRBD2. J lost 7 bases, V lost 5 bases, and 8 bases had no gene match. The CDR3 consists of 15 residues. In germline, CDR1 is MNHEY, CDR2 SMNVEV (reference sequence).

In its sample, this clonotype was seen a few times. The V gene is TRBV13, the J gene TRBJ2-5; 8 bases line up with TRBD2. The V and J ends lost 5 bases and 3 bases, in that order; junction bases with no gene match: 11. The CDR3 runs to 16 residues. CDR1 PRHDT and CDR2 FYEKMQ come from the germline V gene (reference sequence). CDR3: CASSPTGTGGKETQYF. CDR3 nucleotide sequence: TGTGCCAGCAGCCCCACAGGGACGGGAGGGAAAGAGACCCAGTACTTC.

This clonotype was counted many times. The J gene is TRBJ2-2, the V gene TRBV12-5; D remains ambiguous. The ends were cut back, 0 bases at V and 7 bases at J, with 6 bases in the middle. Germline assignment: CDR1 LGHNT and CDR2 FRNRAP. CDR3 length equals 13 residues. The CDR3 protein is CASGLVDGGELFF. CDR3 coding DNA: TGTGCTAGTGGTTTGGTCGACGGCGGGGAGCTGTTTTTT.

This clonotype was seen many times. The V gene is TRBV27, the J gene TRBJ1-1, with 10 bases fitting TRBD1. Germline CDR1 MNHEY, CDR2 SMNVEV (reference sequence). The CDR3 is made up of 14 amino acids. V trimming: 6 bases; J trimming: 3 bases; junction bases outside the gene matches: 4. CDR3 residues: CASRGGQGYTEAFF. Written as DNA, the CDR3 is TGTGCCAGCAGGGGGGGACAGGGGTACACTGAAGCTTTCTTT.

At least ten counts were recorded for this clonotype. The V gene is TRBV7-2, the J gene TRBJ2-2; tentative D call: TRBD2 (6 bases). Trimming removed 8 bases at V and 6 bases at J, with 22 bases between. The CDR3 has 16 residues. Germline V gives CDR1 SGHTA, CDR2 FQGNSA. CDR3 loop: CASSQRAGGAAGELFF. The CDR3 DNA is TGTGCCAGCTCCCAAAGGGCCGGCGGGGCCGCCGGGGAGCTGTTTTTT.

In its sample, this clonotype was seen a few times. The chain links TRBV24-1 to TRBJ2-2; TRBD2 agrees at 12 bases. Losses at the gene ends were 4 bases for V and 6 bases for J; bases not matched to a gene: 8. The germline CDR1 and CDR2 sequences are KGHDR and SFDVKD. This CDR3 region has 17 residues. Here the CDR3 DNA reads TGTGCCACCAGTGAGGCTAGCGGGAGGGCCGGCGCCGGGGAGCTGTTTTTT. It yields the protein CATSEASGRAGAGELFF.

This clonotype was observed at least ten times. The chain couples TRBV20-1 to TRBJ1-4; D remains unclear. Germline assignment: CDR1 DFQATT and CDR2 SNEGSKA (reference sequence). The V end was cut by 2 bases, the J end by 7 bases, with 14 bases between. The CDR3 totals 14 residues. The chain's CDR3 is CSARIEGLGEKLFF. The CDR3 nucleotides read TGCAGTGCTAGAATTGAGGGCTTGGGTGAAAAACTGTTTTTT.

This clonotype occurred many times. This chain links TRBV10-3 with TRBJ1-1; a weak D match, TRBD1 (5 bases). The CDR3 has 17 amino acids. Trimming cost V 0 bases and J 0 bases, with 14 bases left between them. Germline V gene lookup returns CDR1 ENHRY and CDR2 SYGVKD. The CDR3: CAISESIVAGLNTEAFF. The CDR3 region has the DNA TGTGCCATCAGTGAGTCGATCGTAGCAGGGCTGAACACTGAAGCTTTCTTT.